Listed here are 17 T cell receptor beta chains from one sample, sequenced in a study of T cells in Graves' hyperthyroidism and ophthalmopathy. The source material, RNA transcripts, was used to amplify TCR beta CDR3 regions. An initial round of RT-PCR targeting the TCR CDR3 relied on the HTBI primer set. In TCRdb, the multiplex PCR reads were re-called with MiXCR into one record per CDR3 protein. The sample has almost 600,000 distinct CDR3 sequences, 46% seen once. The sample taken for sequencing was peripheral blood or thyroid tissue (not recorded which). These receptor sequences come from a woman between 18 and 29 years old with Graves' hyperthyroidism.

The J gene is TRBJ2-7, the V gene TRBV27; the D gene is possibly TRBD2 (6 bases). The germline V and J ends were trimmed by 4 bases and 3 bases, with 13 bases remaining between them. This CDR3 is 14 amino acids long. Germline V lookup: CDR1 MNHEY, CDR2 SMNVEV (reference sequence). The CDR3 DNA follows: TGTGCCAGCAGTTACGGTCTAGCGAACTACGAGCAGTACTTC. Translation gives CASSYGLANYEQYF.

A note on this clonotype: This may stem from a read error, because a much larger clone lies one nucleotide away. The V call is TRBV19, the J call TRBJ1-5, with a weak D call TRBD1 (5 bases). In germline, CDR1 is LNHDA, CDR2 SQIVND (reference sequence). The CDR3 spans 16 residues. The DNA of the CDR3 is TGTGTCTCCAGTCCGGGGCGGGGGAAGTCCAATCAGCCCCAGCATTTT. This codes for CVSSPGRGKSNQPQHF. Together with reference TRBV19 and TRBJ1-5, the CDR3 gives the full variable domain: DGGITQSPKYLFRKEGQNVTLSCEQNLNHDAMYWYRQDPGQGLRLIYYSQIVNDFQKGDIAEGYSVSREKKESFPLTVTSAQKNPTAFYLCVSSPGRGKSNQPQHFGDGTRLSIL.

This clonotype was seen many times. The chain carries TRBV20-1 and TRBJ1-5; D possibly corresponds to TRBD1 (6 bases). The V and J ends lost 0 bases and 6 bases respectively, with 12 bases between them. The germline CDR1 and CDR2 sequences are DFQATT and SNEGSKA (reference sequence). CDR3 length: 14 residues. CDR3 protein: CSARDPGGSQPQHF. The CDR3 DNA is TGCAGTGCTAGAGACCCCGGGGGCTCTCAGCCCCAGCATTTT.

This clonotype was detected ten times or more. This chain links TRBV20-1 with TRBJ2-7; D possibly corresponds to TRBD2 (5 bases). Germline-derived CDR1 and CDR2 are DFQATT and SNEGSKA (reference sequence). This CDR3 spans 18 amino acids. The V and J ends lost 0 bases and 0 bases respectively, with 21 bases between them. The CDR3 region is CSARDRDGVLSRSYEQYF. The DNA for the CDR3 is TGCAGTGCTAGAGATCGAGACGGGGTACTATCTCGCTCCTACGAGCAGTACTTC.

The table lists this clonotype with a few counts. V and J are TRBV4-1 and TRBJ1-1; TRBD1 aligns across 8 bases. CDR1 is MGHRA and CDR2 is YSYEKL in the germline V gene. V shed 3 bases and J 4 bases; nucleotides not matched to a gene: 4. This CDR3 comprises 14 residues. The CDR3 DNA is TGCGCCAGCAGCCAGGACAGGGAGGTCACTGAAGCTTTCTTT. It specifies CASSQDREVTEAFF.

V and J are TRBV7-2 and TRBJ2-7; TRBD2 might be the D (6 bases). V was shortened by 3 bases and J by 4 bases, with 16 bases between the two germline ends. The CDR3 has 15 amino acids. Per the germline V gene, CDR1 is SGHTA and CDR2 is FQGNSA. In nucleotides, the CDR3 is TGTGCCAGCAGCTTTCGGGACGGGGGATGGTACGAGCAGTACTTC. It translates to CASSFRDGGWYEQYF.

On this clonotype itself: A junction boundary mismatches the germline segment, possibly from a read error. The V gene is TRBV6-5, the J gene TRBJ2-5; 8 bases align to TRBD2. The J call may be incorrect, as the DNA end agrees better with TRBJ2-1. This CDR3 has 15 amino acids. Germline V gene sequence: CDR1 MNHEY, CDR2 SVGAGI. CDR3 nucleotide sequence: TGTGCCATCAGTGACGGCGGGAGGAAGTACAATGAGCAGTTCTTC. Translated, it gives CAISDGGRKYNEQFF.

This clonotype was seen a few times. The rearrangement joins TRBV29-1 to TRBJ1-3; D not resolved. The CDR3 is made up of 14 amino acids. CDR1 SQVTM and CDR2 ANQGSEA come from the germline V gene. The germline V and J ends were trimmed by 5 bases and 0 bases, with 11 bases remaining between them. The DNA of the CDR3 is TGCAGCGTTCTTCTAGGACTCTCTGGAAACACCATATATTTT. It specifies CSVLLGLSGNTIYF.

The rearrangement uses TRBV4-1 and TRBJ2-5, with no clear D. Looked up from germline, CDR1 is MGHRA and CDR2 is YSYEKL. The CDR3 is made up of 14 amino acids. V shed 0 bases and J shed 5 bases, with 10 bases lying between them. The CDR3 reads CASSQDPQVETQYF. The CDR3 DNA follows: TGCGCCAGCAGCCAAGATCCCCAGGTGGAGACCCAGTACTTC.

This clonotype was observed at least ten times. The chain has TRBV6-6 and TRBJ1-2, with TRBD1 as a possible D gene (5 bases). Germline V gives CDR1 MNHNY, CDR2 SVGAGI (reference sequence). V lost 7 bases, J lost 4 bases, and 13 bases lay in between. The CDR3 is 13 amino acids. DNA for the CDR3: TGTGCCAGCACACTCCGGGGGATCTATGGCTACACCTTC. As protein: CASTLRGIYGYTF.

This clonotype was seen at least ten times. The gene calls are TRBV12-3 or TRBV12-4 and TRBJ1-4; D perhaps matches TRBD1 (6 bases). This CDR3 contains 14 residues. Trimming cost V 5 bases and J 3 bases, with 10 bases left between them. The CDR3 DNA reads as TGTGCCAGCAGTCCCAGGGGAGCTAATGAAAAACTGTTTTTT. Protein product: CASSPRGANEKLFF.

The CDR3 sequence is CASSSRRTGSYEQYF. In DNA, the CDR3 is TGTGCCAGCAGCAGTAGAAGGACAGGGTCCTACGAGCAGTACTTC. The chain combines TRBV7-9 with TRBJ2-7; 8 bases are a match to TRBD1. The V and J ends lost 5 bases and 1 base, in that order; junction bases with no gene match: 7. This CDR3 contains 15 residues. Germline-derived CDR1 and CDR2 are SEHNR and FQNEAQ (reference sequence).

In this sample, this clonotype turned up many times. V gene TRBV4-1 combines with J gene TRBJ2-7; 8 bases fit TRBD1. Germline lookup yields CDR1 MGHRA and CDR2 YSYEKL. The CDR3 runs to 14 residues. Unmatched junction bases numbered 5, after V lost 1 base and J lost 6 bases. The CDR3 DNA is TGCGCCAGCAGCCAAGGGGCAGGGGGCGTCGAGCAGTACTTC. It codes for CASSQGAGGVEQYF.

This chain joins TRBV2 and TRBJ2-1; 9 bases agree with TRBD2. CDR1 is SNHLY and CDR2 is FYNNEI in the germline V gene. The CDR3 loop spans 15 amino acids. Trimming removed 4 bases from V and 5 bases from J; junction bases left unmatched: 6. The CDR3 DNA sequence: TGTGCCAGCAGTGCCGGGACTAGCAGCCACAATGAGCAGTTCTTC. Translating it yields CASSAGTSSHNEQFF.

This clonotype occurred a few times. J is TRBJ2-5 and V is TRBV29-1; 8 bases fit TRBD1. CDR3 size: 11 residues. Germline loops: CDR1 SQVTM, CDR2 ANQGSEA. V was pared by 8 bases and J by 5 bases, with 4 bases of the junction left unmatched. The CDR3 DNA follows: TGCAGCATCGACAGGGGCGAGACCCAGTACTTC. Translating gives CSIDRGETQYF.

This clonotype occurred a few times. This chain links TRBV7-9 with TRBJ1-2; 7 positions agree with TRBD1. Germline V lookup: CDR1 SEHNR, CDR2 FQNEAQ (reference sequence). CDR3 length: 15 residues. Trimming cost V 6 bases and J 3 bases; bases outside gene matches: 10. The CDR3 DNA follows: TGTGCCAGCAGTTTACAGGGGAGTTTGGACTATGGCTACACCTTC. It codes for CASSLQGSLDYGYTF.

The table lists this clonotype with many counts. This chain links TRBV4-1 with TRBJ2-7; 8 bases are a match to TRBD1. J lost 3 bases, V lost 4 bases, and 11 bases had no gene match. The CDR3 length is 16 residues. CDR1 MGHRA and CDR2 YSYEKL come from the germline V gene. The CDR3 loop reads CASSRLPGQVIYEQYF. CDR3 in DNA: TGCGCCAGCAGCCGCCTTCCGGGACAGGTCATCTACGAGCAGTACTTC.